This T cell receptor (beta chain) is drawn from a study of T-cell reconstitution after alpha-beta-depleted transplantation in children. The authors prepared the TCRbeta library with unique molecular identifiers. TCRdb itself ran the PCR reads through MiXCR, one entry per CDR3 protein. The sample has over 150,000 distinct CDR3 sequences, around 7% seen once. This clonotype turned up a few times. The CDR3 is 14 amino acids. Germline CDR1 is MDHEN and CDR2 is SYDVKM. V was clipped by 0 bases and J by 1 base, with 6 bases between them. This sequence was found in a boy aged 2-15 years with acute lymphoblastic leukemia, due to receive a stem cell transplant. The material sequenced was PBMCs, taken before TCRalphabeta/CD19-depleted stem cell transplant. V usage is TRBV28 and J usage is TRBJ1-1; D might be TRBD1 (6 bases). CDR3 protein: CASSLWTGNTEAFF. The CDR3 region has the DNA TGTGCCAGCAGTTTATGGACAGGGAACACTGAAGCTTTCTTT.